The present T cell receptor (beta chain) was sequenced within a study of blood T cell repertoires in COVID-19. Study at large: Sources were T cells, B-cell-depleted T cells, or PBMCs; the material itself was cDNA or gDNA.

This table comes from immunoSEQ multiplex PCR, and its TCRdb copy is limited to in-frame clones, with some not included. Among about 170,000 clones, 90% to 95% were seen once, and the ten largest hold about 5%. This TCR derives from a woman in her 50s with acute or convalescent COVID-19. Specimen: peripheral blood.

The chain's CDR3 is CASSMTSTGGRYEQYF. The CDR3 DNA sequence: TGTGCCAGTAGTATGACATCGACAGGGGGCAGATACGAGCAGTACTTC. This chain links TRBV19 with TRBJ2-7; 10 nucleotides agree with TRBD1. The CDR3 runs to 16 residues. The ends lost 3 bases at V and 4 bases at J; junction bases unmatched: 9. CDR1 is LNHDA and CDR2 is SQIVND in the germline V gene (reference sequence).